In this sample, the clone carrying this TCR beta chain turned up once. Its antigen is unidentified. It was with random hexamers that about 0.45 to 1 ug RNA was reverse transcribed. TCRdb independently ran MiXCR on the immunoSEQ multiplex PCR reads; one entry per CDR3 protein. The data show a few hundred thousand distinct CDR3 sequences, roughly 92% seen once. CDR3 size: 14 residues. The J segment lost 1 base and the V segment lost 6 bases, leaving 2 bases of the junction unmatched. CDR1 and CDR2 (germline): MNHEY, SMNVEV (reference sequence). These data are taken from a study of CD8 T cells in Susac syndrome. Regarding the study as a whole: An acknowledgment was made by the study that its TCR sequencing and HLA analysis involved relatively few individuals.

The rearrangement links TRBV27 to TRBJ1-4; 7 nucleotides match TRBD1. The receptor was isolated from a human donor with multiple sclerosis. Material for sequencing was CD8+ T cells from PBMCs. In DNA, the CDR3 is TGTGCCAGCAGCACAGGGGTAACTAATGAAAAACTGTTTTTT. Translated: CASSTGVTNEKLFF. Together with reference TRBV27 and TRBJ1-4, the CDR3 gives the full variable domain: EAQVTQNPRYLITVTGKKLTVTCSQNMNHEYMSWYRQDPGLGLRQIYYSMNVEVTDKGDVPEGYKVSRKEKRNFPLILESPSPNQTSLYFCASSTGVTNEKLFFGSGTQLSVL.